The clone carrying this TCR beta chain was seen more than once but under ten times. In the original analysis: Amplification with reference gene primers provided the estimates of nucleated cell counts. Here immunoSEQ multiplex PCR was the method, and the copy in TCRdb shows in-frame clones only, minus some. The V and J calls and clone size come from that table; D and trimming were worked out from the DNA. The table includes just under 60,000 clones, roughly 80% detected once. The data originate from a study of blood T cell repertoires in COVID-19. Study in general: Acute-phase and convalescent COVID-19 samples originated in the United States, Italy and Spain.

The sequence derives from a man older than 75 with acute or convalescent COVID-19. The specimen sequenced was peripheral blood.

The CDR3 is CSVLSGSSYNEQFF. CDR3 bases: TGCAGCGTCTTAAGCGGGAGCTCCTACAATGAGCAGTTCTTC. The rearrangement joins TRBV29-1 to TRBJ2-1; 8 bases are shared with TRBD2. The germline CDR1 and CDR2 sequences are SQVTM and ANQGSEA. The CDR3 is made up of 14 amino acids. The V gene end was trimmed by 6 bases and the J gene end by 0 bases; junction bases not matched to a gene: 4.